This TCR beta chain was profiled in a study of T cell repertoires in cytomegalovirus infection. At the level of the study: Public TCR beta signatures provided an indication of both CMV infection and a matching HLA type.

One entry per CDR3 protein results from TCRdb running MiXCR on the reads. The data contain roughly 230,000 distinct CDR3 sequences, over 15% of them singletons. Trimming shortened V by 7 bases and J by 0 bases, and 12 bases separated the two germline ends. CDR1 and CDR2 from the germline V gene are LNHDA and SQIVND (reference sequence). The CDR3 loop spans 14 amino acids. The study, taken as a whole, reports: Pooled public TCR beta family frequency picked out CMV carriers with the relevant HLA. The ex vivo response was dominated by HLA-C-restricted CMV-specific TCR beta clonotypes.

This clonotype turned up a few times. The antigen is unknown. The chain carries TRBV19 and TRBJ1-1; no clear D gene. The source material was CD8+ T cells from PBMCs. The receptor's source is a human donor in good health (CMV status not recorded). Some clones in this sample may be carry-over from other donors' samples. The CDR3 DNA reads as TGTGCCAGTACCCTAACAGTTCTGAACACTGAAGCTTTCTTT. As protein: CASTLTVLNTEAFF. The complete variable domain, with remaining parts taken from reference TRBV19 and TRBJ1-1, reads DGGITQSPKYLFRKEGQNVTLSCEQNLNHDAMYWYRQDPGQGLRLIYYSQIVNDFQKGDIAEGYSVSREKKESFPLTVTSAQKNPTAFYLCASTLTVLNTEAFFGQGTRLTVV.